What follows describes a single T cell receptor (beta chain). V was cut by 6 bases and J by 0 bases, with 11 bases left in between. Germline CDR1 SGHAT, CDR2 FQNNGV. There are 15 residues in the CDR3. This record belongs to a study of early T cells in non-severe SARS-CoV-2 infection. Using its own MiXCR run on the 5' RACE reads, TCRdb lists one record per CDR3 protein. The sample consists of some 30,000 distinct CDR3 sequences, about 5.1% of them appearing once. The sequenced sample was whole blood. The chain uses TRBV11-2 and TRBJ2-2; D is undetermined. The clonotype originates from an adult who was a healthcare worker with PCR-confirmed SARS-CoV-2 infection or an uninfected control (not recorded which). The chain's CDR3 is CASSQVGSNTGELFF. The CDR3 DNA is TGTGCCAGCAGTCAAGTGGGGTCGAACACCGGGGAGCTGTTTTTT.